In its sample, the clone carrying this T cell receptor (beta chain) was seen many times. Its target is unknown. cDNA synthesis was performed by 5'RACE with 10-nucleotide random UMIs. TCRdb analysed the 5' RACE reads with MiXCR anew, one entry per CDR3 protein. The sample holds about 49,000 distinct CDR3 sequences, roughly 14% seen once. The germline V gene has CDR1 DFQATT and CDR2 SNEGSKA (reference sequence). This CDR3 is 17 amino acids long. The J segment lost 2 bases and the V segment lost 3 bases, leaving 12 bases of the junction unmatched. This sample was included in a study of neurological immune-mediated disorders. The study, taken as a whole, reports: No expanded-clone CDR3 amino acid sequence recurred across subjects, suggesting private TCR-beta repertoires.

Stated time point: longitudinal time-point 2. Sequencing was done on a sample of PBMCs. This TCR was recovered from a male donor with HTLV-1-associated myelopathy (HAM/TSP). The chain joins TRBV20-1 to TRBJ2-3, with 9 bases fitting TRBD2. The DNA for the CDR3 is TGCAGTGCTAGGCGATCGGGACTAGCTTGGCCCACAGATACGCAGTATTTT. This translates into CSARRSGLAWPTDTQYF.